The T cell receptor beta chain under discussion was sequenced for a study of beta chain features in type 1 diabetes. Every donor provided one heparinised blood draw, which averaged approximately 100 mL. CD45RO/CCR7/CD25/CD127/CD95/CD27 separated CD4+ naive, central memory, regulatory and stem cell-like memory cells by sorting. Germline-derived CDR1 and CDR2 are LGHNA and YSLEER. CDR3 length: 13 residues. Deletions cut 1 base from V and 7 bases from J, with 7 bases between. Every bit of the isolated RNA underwent reverse transcription, so sequencing read expressed TCRB transcripts. The repertoire was sequenced with immunoSEQ multiplex PCR; TCRdb's copy has only in-frame clones and lacks some. The table records about 450,000 clones, about an eighth of them present only once.

The sample was naive CD4+ T cells from blood. The V call is TRBV4-3, the J call TRBJ1-4; no firm D call. The TCR sequence derives from a woman aged 18-29 years in good health. CDR3 bases: TGCGCCAGCAGCCAAGTTTACGGTGAAAAACTGTTTTTT. It yields the protein CASSQVYGEKLFF.